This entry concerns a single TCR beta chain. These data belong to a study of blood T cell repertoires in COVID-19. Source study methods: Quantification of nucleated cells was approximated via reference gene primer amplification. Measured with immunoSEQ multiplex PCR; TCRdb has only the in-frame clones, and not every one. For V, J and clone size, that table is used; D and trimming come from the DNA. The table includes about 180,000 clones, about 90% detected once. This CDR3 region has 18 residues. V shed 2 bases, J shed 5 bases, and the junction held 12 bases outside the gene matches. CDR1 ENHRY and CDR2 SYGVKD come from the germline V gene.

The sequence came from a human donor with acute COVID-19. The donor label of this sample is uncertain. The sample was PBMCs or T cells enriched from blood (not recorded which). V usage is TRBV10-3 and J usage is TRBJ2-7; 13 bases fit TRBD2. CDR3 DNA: TGTGCCATCAGTGAGGCGCTGATAGGGACTAGCGGGGTCAACGAGCAGTACTTC. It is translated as CAISEALIGTSGVNEQYF.